Here is one TCR beta chain with its context. The data stem from a study of blood T cell repertoires in COVID-19. Study information: The United States, Italy and Spain provided the acute and convalescent COVID-19 samples. PBMCs, B-cell-depleted T cells, or T cells were the source of the cDNA or gDNA that made up the material.

Germline assignment: CDR1 SGHVS and CDR2 FQNEAQ. This CDR3 has 13 residues. V was clipped by 0 bases and J by 5 bases, with 4 bases between them. As processed by the authors: Amplification of reference gene primers was used by the study to estimate nucleated cell counts. Sequencing used immunoSEQ multiplex PCR; TCRdb keeps in-frame clones, though not all of them. V and J calls and clone size come straight from that table; D and trimming were deduced from the DNA. The table lists about 59,000 clones, 90% of them singletons, with 15% to 20% in the top ten. Material: peripheral blood. V is TRBV7-8 and J is TRBJ2-2, with unresolved D. This TCR was recovered from a man older than 75 with acute or convalescent COVID-19. CDR3 residues: CASSLAETGELFF. CDR3 in DNA: TGTGCCAGCAGCTTAGCGGAGACCGGGGAGCTGTTTTTT.